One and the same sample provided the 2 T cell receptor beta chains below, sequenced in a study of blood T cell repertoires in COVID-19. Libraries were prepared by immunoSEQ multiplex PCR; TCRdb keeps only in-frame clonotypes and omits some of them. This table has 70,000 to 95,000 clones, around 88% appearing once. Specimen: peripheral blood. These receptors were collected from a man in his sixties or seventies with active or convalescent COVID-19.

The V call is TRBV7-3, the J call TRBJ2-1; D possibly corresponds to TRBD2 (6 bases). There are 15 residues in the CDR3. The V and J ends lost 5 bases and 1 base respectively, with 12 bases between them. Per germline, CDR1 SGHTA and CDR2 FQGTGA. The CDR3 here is CASSPSSESYNEQFF. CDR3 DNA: TGTGCCAGCAGCCCATCTAGCGAATCCTACAATGAGCAGTTCTTC. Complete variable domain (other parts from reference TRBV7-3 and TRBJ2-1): GAGVSQTPSNKVTEKGKYVELRCDPISGHTALYWYRQSLGQGPEFLIYFQGTGAADDSGLPNDRFFAVRPEGSVSTLKIQRTERGDSAVYLCASSPSSESYNEQFFGPGTRLTVL.

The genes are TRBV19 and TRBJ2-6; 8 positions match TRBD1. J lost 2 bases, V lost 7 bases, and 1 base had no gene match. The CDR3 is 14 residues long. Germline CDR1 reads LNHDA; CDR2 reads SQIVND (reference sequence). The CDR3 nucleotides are TGTGCCAGTATACAGGGGGCTGGGGCCAACGTCCTGACTTTC. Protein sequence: CASIQGAGANVLTF. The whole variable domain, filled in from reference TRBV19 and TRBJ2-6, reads DGGITQSPKYLFRKEGQNVTLSCEQNLNHDAMYWYRQDPGQGLRLIYYSQIVNDFQKGDIAEGYSVSREKKESFPLTVTSAQKNPTAFYLCASIQGAGANVLTFGAGSRLTVL.